These 23 T cell receptor beta chains originate from one sample sequenced in a study of technical replicates of blood from several donors. Using immunoSEQ multiplex PCR, the repertoire was profiled, and TCRdb retains in-frame clones only, with some absent. The sample consists of tens of thousands of clones, roughly 91% of them appearing once. Input material: T cells isolated from PBMCs. These receptors all stem from a human donor in good health.

The J gene is TRBJ2-5, the V gene TRBV19, with 9 bases matching TRBD1. The CDR3 spans 16 residues. Unmatched junction bases numbered 9, after V lost 2 bases and J lost 5 bases. From germline, CDR1 is LNHDA and CDR2 SQIVND (reference sequence). CDR3 residues: CASSILPGQGWETQYF. The CDR3 DNA is TGTGCCAGTAGTATACTCCCGGGACAGGGATGGGAGACCCAGTACTTC.

The chain joins TRBV7-9 to TRBJ2-3; 8 bases align to TRBD2. This CDR3 is 17 amino acids long. Looked up from germline, CDR1 is SEHNR and CDR2 is FQNEAQ (reference sequence). Unmatched junction bases numbered 13, after V lost 3 bases and J lost 5 bases. CDR3 residues: CASSFPGLGGSGDTQYF. Written as DNA, the CDR3 is TGTGCCAGCAGCTTTCCGGGACTAGGGGGGAGCGGAGATACGCAGTATTTT.

J is TRBJ2-3 and V is TRBV7-6; D remains unclear. The V gene's germline CDR1 is SGHVS and CDR2 FNYEAQ. V gave up 5 bases and J gave up 2 bases, with 11 bases separating them. CDR3 length: 14 residues. CDR3: CASSPATVTDTQYF. The CDR3 region has the DNA TGTGCCAGCAGCCCAGCGACCGTCACAGATACGCAGTATTTT. The complete variable domain, with remaining parts taken from reference TRBV7-6 and TRBJ2-3, reads GAGVSQSPRYKVTKRGQDVALRCDPISGHVSLYWYRQALGQGPEFLTYFNYEAQQDKSGLPNDRFSAERPEGSISTLTIQRTEQRDSAMYRCASSPATVTDTQYFGPGTRLTVL.

This clone was seen once. The chain joins TRBV2 to TRBJ2-5, with a weak D call TRBD1 (5 bases). The length of the CDR3 is 14 residues. Germline values: CDR1 SNHLY, CDR2 FYNNEI. With 2 bases removed from V and 2 bases from J, the gap between germline ends came to 9 bases. The CDR3 DNA follows: TGTGCCAGCAGTGAACAACAGGTACAAGAGACCCAGTACTTC. It codes for CASSEQQVQETQYF.

The CDR3 is CASSSPGEPYNEQFF. Written as DNA, the CDR3 is TGTGCCAGCAGTTCGCCAGGGGAGCCCTACAATGAGCAGTTCTTC. V is TRBV28 and J is TRBJ2-1; maybe TRBD1 (6 bases). From germline, CDR1 is MDHEN and CDR2 SYDVKM. The CDR3 length is 15 residues. Trimming removed 4 bases from V and 2 bases from J, with 12 bases in between.

This clone was seen a single time. V gene TRBV19 combines with J gene TRBJ2-5; unclear D gene. V lost 1 base, J lost 2 bases, and 11 bases lay in between. CDR1 is LNHDA and CDR2 is SQIVND in the germline V gene (reference sequence). The CDR3 is 15 amino acids. CDR3 coding DNA: TGTGCCAGTAGTATAGGACCGGGTGGGCAAGAGACCCAGTACTTC. Translation: CASSIGPGGQETQYF. Variable domain in full (rest from reference TRBV19 and TRBJ2-5): DGGITQSPKYLFRKEGQNVTLSCEQNLNHDAMYWYRQDPGQGLRLIYYSQIVNDFQKGDIAEGYSVSREKKESFPLTVTSAQKNPTAFYLCASSIGPGGQETQYFGPGTRLLVL.

This clone has a single count. This chain uses TRBV19 with TRBJ2-1; D is perhaps TRBD2 (5 bases). V was pared by 8 bases and J by 4 bases, with 15 bases between. The CDR3 covers 14 residues. Per the germline V gene, CDR1 is LNHDA and CDR2 is SQIVND (reference sequence). CDR3: CASSREPIYNEQFF. CDR3 nucleotides: TGTGCCAGTTCTCGGGAACCAATTTACAATGAGCAGTTCTTC.

The chain links TRBV9 to TRBJ2-2; a weak D match, TRBD1 (5 bases). The ends were cut back, 0 bases at V and 6 bases at J, with 6 bases in the middle. Germline CDR1 SGDLS, CDR2 YYNGEE. The CDR3 is 13 residues long. CDR3 loop: CASSVAGSGELFF. DNA for the CDR3: TGTGCCAGCAGCGTAGCAGGGTCCGGGGAGCTGTTTTTT.

The V and J genes are TRBV6-1 and TRBJ2-3; perhaps TRBD2 as D (6 bases). CDR3 length equals 15 residues. Trimming left V 0 bases short and J 11 bases short, with 18 bases between. Germline-derived CDR1 and CDR2 are MNHNS and SASEGT. The DNA for the CDR3 is TGTGCCAGCAGTGAAGCGATGGAGGGCCCCAGGAAGCAGTATTTT. It is translated as CASSEAMEGPRKQYF.

V gene TRBV27 combines with J gene TRBJ2-7; maybe TRBD1 (6 bases). Germline V gives CDR1 MNHEY, CDR2 SMNVEV (reference sequence). CDR3 size: 16 residues. Trimming shortened V by 3 bases and J by 1 base, and 16 bases separated the two germline ends. CDR3 nucleotide sequence: TGTGCCAGCAGTTTGTCCTGGGGGCTGATATCCTACGAGCAGTACTTC. Translation gives CASSLSWGLISYEQYF.

The V gene is TRBV6-4, the J gene TRBJ2-1; TRBD2 matches 8 bases. The CDR3 extends over 13 amino acids. Germline V gene data show CDR1 as MRHNA and CDR2 as SNTAGT. V lost 5 bases, J lost 15 bases, and 12 bases stayed unmatched. In DNA form, the CDR3 reads TGTGCCAGCAGTCCGCTTCGGGAGGGAGGGCTGTTCTTC. Amino acids: CASSPLREGGLFF.

The genes are TRBV19 and TRBJ2-7; the match to TRBD2 covers 9 bases. CDR3 length: 17 residues. In germline, CDR1 is LNHDA, CDR2 SQIVND (reference sequence). The V and J ends lost 3 bases and 0 bases, in that order; junction bases with no gene match: 9. DNA for the CDR3: TGTGCCAGTAGTATGGAGGCGCTAGCGGGAAACTCCTACGAGCAGTACTTC. Its translation is CASSMEALAGNSYEQYF.

The chain uses TRBV5-6 and TRBJ1-4; 7 bases line up with TRBD1. J gave up 11 bases and V 4 bases, and 14 bases lay outside the gene matches. CDR3 length: 15 amino acids. Germline-derived CDR1 and CDR2 are SGHDT and YYEEEE. In nucleotides, the CDR3 is TGTGCCAGCAGCCGCCCTGGGGCAGGGGGAAGCAAACTGTTTTTT. Amino acids: CASSRPGAGGSKLFF.

This rearrangement joins TRBV5-8 to TRBJ2-1, with a tentative D call TRBD2 (5 bases). This CDR3 has 14 residues. CDR1 and CDR2 from the germline V gene are SGHTS and YDEGEE. Trimming left V 1 base short and J 3 bases short, with 8 bases between. The CDR3 DNA follows: TGTGCCAGCAGCTTGTGGGAGTACTACAATGAGCAGTTCTTC. Its protein product is CASSLWEYYNEQFF. Variable domain in full (rest from reference TRBV5-8 and TRBJ2-1): EAGVTQSPTHLIKTRGQQATLRCSPISGHTSVYWYQQALGLGLQFLLWYDEGEERNRGNFPPRFSGRQFPNYSSELNVNALELEDSALYLCASSLWEYYNEQFFGPGTRLTVL.

This chain uses TRBV19 with TRBJ2-1, with 7 nucleotides matching TRBD1. The germline gives CDR1 LNHDA, CDR2 SQIVND (reference sequence). V was clipped by 7 bases and J by 9 bases; unmatched bases: 6. The CDR3 is 12 residues long. CDR3 sequence reads: CASTGGEGEQFF. The CDR3 DNA is TGTGCCAGTACAGGGGGAGAGGGTGAGCAGTTCTTC. Looking up the rest from reference TRBV19 and TRBJ2-1 gives the full variable domain: DGGITQSPKYLFRKEGQNVTLSCEQNLNHDAMYWYRQDPGQGLRLIYYSQIVNDFQKGDIAEGYSVSREKKESFPLTVTSAQKNPTAFYLCASTGGEGEQFFGPGTRLTVL.

This chain links TRBV19 with TRBJ1-2, with TRBD1 identical over 7 bases. Germline V CDR1 and CDR2: LNHDA, SQIVND (reference sequence). The CDR3 sequence is 13 residues long. J was trimmed by 0 bases and V by 10 bases; bases with no gene match: 5. The DNA for the CDR3 is TGTGCCACCACGACAGGGCCTAACTATGGCTACACCTTC. Protein product: CATTTGPNYGYTF.

This rearrangement joins TRBV28 to TRBJ2-2, with D maybe TRBD2 (7 bases). The CDR3 loop spans 18 amino acids. Per the germline V gene, CDR1 is MDHEN and CDR2 is SYDVKM. Trimming pared 6 bases from V and 5 bases from J, leaving 25 bases between. CDR3 amino acids: CASSLYGEWEGGTGELFF. In DNA, the CDR3 is TGTGCCAGCAGCCTCTATGGAGAATGGGAGGGGGGGACCGGGGAGCTGTTTTTT.

This clone came up a few times. In nucleotides, the CDR3 is TGTGCCAGCAGCTTAGCTGGGCTACTGAACACTGAAGCTTTCTTT. It is translated as CASSLAGLLNTEAFF. The chain is built from TRBV13 and TRBJ1-1; D is uncertain. CDR3 length: 15 amino acids. V was clipped by 1 base and J by 0 bases, with 9 bases between them. Germline CDR1 PRHDT, CDR2 FYEKMQ (reference sequence).

The chain is built from TRBV7-9 and TRBJ2-7, with 7 bases that match TRBD2. Germline V CDR1 and CDR2: SEHNR, FQNEAQ (reference sequence). V lost 10 bases to trimming and J lost 2 bases; unmatched junction nucleotides: 8. The length of the CDR3 is 13 residues. The chain's CDR3 is CATASGAAYEQYF. CDR3 DNA sequence: TGTGCCACAGCAAGCGGGGCAGCCTACGAGCAGTACTTC.

The rearrangement uses TRBV11-2 and TRBJ2-3; weak D call: TRBD1 (6 bases). The CDR3 length is 14 residues. V lost 5 bases and J lost 6, with 15 bases in between. Germline-derived CDR1 and CDR2 are SGHAT and FQNNGV. This chain's CDR3 is CASSTGTSRDTQYF. CDR3 coding DNA: TGTGCCAGCAGCACCGGGACATCACGGGATACGCAGTATTTT.

The chain links TRBV4-1 to TRBJ2-1; 11 nucleotides align to TRBD2. V lost 0 bases, J lost 3 bases, and 7 bases stayed unmatched. The V gene's germline CDR1 is MGHRA and CDR2 YSYEKL. The CDR3 has 18 amino acids. CDR3 sequence: CASSQDGLTSGGYNEQFF. Here the CDR3 DNA reads TGCGCCAGCAGCCAAGATGGCCTCACTAGCGGGGGCTACAATGAGCAGTTCTTC.

The V gene is TRBV7-9, the J gene TRBJ2-2, with 8 bases aligning to TRBD1. V was pared by 5 bases and J by 6 bases, with 5 bases of the junction left unmatched. Per the germline V gene, CDR1 is SEHNR and CDR2 is FQNEAQ (reference sequence). The CDR3 contains 14 residues. The CDR3 loop reads CASSLGQGSGELFF. CDR3 DNA sequence: TGTGCCAGCAGCCTAGGACAGGGATCCGGGGAGCTGTTTTTT.

CDR3 loop: CASSREAVYEQYF. The CDR3 nucleotides read TGCGCCAGCAGCCGAGAGGCAGTCTACGAGCAGTACTTC. The genes are TRBV5-1 and TRBJ2-7; D is uncertain. V dropped 4 bases and J dropped 3 bases, with 11 bases sitting between them. CDR3 length: 13 residues. Germline V gene sequence: CDR1 SGHRS, CDR2 YFSETQ.